The 20 T cell receptor beta chains presented below share a single source sample, sequenced in a study of metastatic and nonmetastatic thyroid tumors. TCRdb re-called clones via MiXCR from the PCR reads. The sample contains about 12,000 clones, roughly 20% of which appear only once. Thyroid surgery took place with no prior treatment in any patient. Sequenced sample: adjacent normal tissue. The receptors come from a female donor with papillary thyroid cancer or a benign thyroid nodule (not recorded which). Some clones in this sample may be carry-over from other donors' samples.

A note on this clone: The CDR3 carries no conserved terminal phenylalanine or tryptophan, so it likely arises from a read error. The chain carries TRBV6-1 and TRBJ2-7; D is possibly TRBD2 (6 bases). The germline V and J ends were trimmed by 5 bases and 2 bases, with 16 bases remaining between them. The CDR3 is 15 residues long. Germline V gene lookup returns CDR1 MNHNS and CDR2 SASEGT. CDR3 in amino acids: CASSHFGRRAYEQYS. CDR3 nucleotides: TGTGCCAGCAGTCATTTTGGGCGGAGGGCCTACGAGCAGTACTCT.

This clone was detected ten times or more. This may arise from a read error, as a much more abundant clone is one base away. The CDR3 DNA reads TGTGCCTGGAGGGCCGGGGATGGGGAGCAGTACTTC. Translation: CAWRAGDGEQYF. This sequence joins TRBV30 and TRBJ2-7, with D possibly TRBD2 on 5 matching bases. Germline V gives CDR1 GTSNPN, CDR2 SVGIG (reference sequence). The V end was cut by 3 bases, the J end by 7 bases, with 13 bases between. The CDR3 has 12 amino acids.

This clone occurred many times. Distinct nucleotide sequences in the sample also encode this CDR3. The rearrangement uses TRBV20-1 and TRBJ2-1; unclear D gene. Germline V CDR1 and CDR2: DFQATT, SNEGSKA (reference sequence). The CDR3 totals 12 residues. Trimming shortened V by 1 base and J by 4 bases, and 5 bases separated the two germline ends. The CDR3 reads CSARALYNEQFF. For the CDR3, the DNA is TGCAGTGCTAGAGCGCTGTACAATGAGCAGTTCTTC.

This clone is medium-sized by share. Additional DNA sequences in this sample encode the identical CDR3. The CDR3 nucleotides read TGTGCCAGCAGGGTAGCGGGAGGAGGGTACGAGCAGTACTTC. Protein sequence: CASRVAGGGYEQYF. This chain links TRBV28 with TRBJ2-7; 10 nucleotides align to TRBD2. The CDR3 contains 14 residues. CDR1 and CDR2 (germline): MDHEN, SYDVKM. With V trimmed by 6 bases and J by 4 bases, 6 bases remained unmatched.

On this clone itself: A read error may account for a junction end that differs from germline. The chain couples TRBV11-2 to TRBJ2-1; D possibly corresponds to TRBD2 (5 bases). Germline V lookup: CDR1 SGHAT, CDR2 FQNNGV. This CDR3 is built from 16 residues. DNA for the CDR3: TGTGCCAGCAGCTCTACGATAGCGCGGGCCCCGGGTGAGCAGTCCTTC. Translating gives CASSSTIARAPGEQSF.

The sample holds many counts of this clone. The chain uses TRBV19 and TRBJ2-4, with 9 bases that match TRBD1. The CDR3 spans 12 residues. V lost 6 bases, J lost 10 bases, and 4 bases stayed unmatched. Germline V gene lookup returns CDR1 LNHDA and CDR2 SQIVND (reference sequence). CDR3: CASRDRGQIQYF. The CDR3 DNA reads TGTGCCAGTAGGGACAGGGGCCAAATTCAGTACTTC.

This clone has a count of ten or more. The same CDR3 arises from other DNA sequences in this sample as well. The V gene is TRBV11-1, the J gene TRBJ2-3; D call uncertain. V was shortened by 3 bases and J by 0 bases, with 10 bases between the two germline ends. CDR1 is SGHAT and CDR2 is FQDESV in the germline V gene (reference sequence). The CDR3 contains 15 residues. The CDR3 DNA reads TGTGCCAGCAGCTTTCGGGCGCACAGCACAGATACGCAGTATTTT. Translation: CASSFRAHSTDTQYF.

By share of the sample, this clone is medium-sized. The rearrangement uses TRBV11-2 and TRBJ2-7, with 7 positions matching TRBD1. CDR1 and CDR2 (germline): SGHAT, FQNNGV. This CDR3 is built from 13 residues. V trimming: 3 bases; J trimming: 5 bases; junction bases outside the gene matches: 4. The CDR3 loop reads CASSLDRLNEQYF. As DNA, the CDR3 is TGTGCCAGCAGCTTGGACAGGTTAAACGAGCAGTACTTC.

V usage is TRBV18 and J usage is TRBJ1-1; 10 nucleotides match TRBD1. The trim removed 4 bases at V and 5 bases at J, leaving 4 bases unmatched. Germline assignment: CDR1 KGHSH and CDR2 LQKENI. CDR3 length equals 14 residues. The DNA for the CDR3 is TGTGCCAGCTCACTGGGACAGGGGCTTACTGAAGCTTTCTTT. Residues: CASSLGQGLTEAFF.

This clone has more than one count but fewer than ten. Germline and junction disagree at one end, which may indicate a read error. The CDR3 nucleotides are TGTGCCAGCAGCCCCTGGACTACTTACAATGGGCAGTTCTTC. Protein sequence: CASSPWTTYNGQFF. This chain connects TRBV6-1 to TRBJ2-1, with D possibly matching TRBD2 (6 bases). The germline gives CDR1 MNHNS, CDR2 SASEGT. The CDR3 is 14 amino acids.

This clone was seen at least ten times. The V gene is TRBV4-1, the J gene TRBJ1-2; perhaps TRBD1 as D (5 bases). Germline V gene data show CDR1 as MGHRA and CDR2 as YSYEKL. V was shortened by 3 bases and J by 4 bases, with 9 bases between the two germline ends. The CDR3 extends over 13 amino acids. The CDR3, as DNA: TGCGCCAGCAGCCAGGACAACCTCTATGGCTACACCTTC. This codes for CASSQDNLYGYTF.

A few counts support this clone. This CDR3 reads CASRTTGRSYEQYF. CDR3 nucleotide sequence: TGTGCCAGCAGGACGACAGGGCGCTCCTACGAGCAGTACTTC. The chain couples TRBV12-3 or TRBV12-4 to TRBJ2-7; 7 bases agree with TRBD1. Trimming at V came to 6 bases and at J to 0 bases, leaving 5 bases not matched to a gene. CDR3 length equals 14 residues.

Judged by abundance, this clone is medium-sized. The J gene is TRBJ2-3, the V gene TRBV12-3 or TRBV12-4, with D uncertain. This CDR3 region has 12 residues. The V and J ends lost 5 bases and 2 bases respectively, with 5 bases between them. The CDR3 spells CASSPTTDTQYF. The DNA for the CDR3 is TGTGCCAGCAGTCCCACCACAGATACGCAGTATTTT.

This clone was observed at least ten times. One end of the junction does not line up with germline, which may come from a read error. The chain is built from TRBV11-1 and TRBJ2-7, with TRBD1 identical over 8 bases. CDR1 and CDR2 from the germline V gene are SGHAT and FQDESV (reference sequence). The CDR3 runs 14 residues. This CDR3 reads CASTLQGVDYEQYF. The CDR3 nucleotides are TGTGCCAGCACCTTACAGGGGGTTGACTACGAGCAGTACTTC.

The genes are TRBV7-8 and TRBJ1-2; D unclear. This CDR3 is built from 13 residues. Trimming shortened V by 1 base and J by 1 base, and 4 bases separated the two germline ends. Germline CDR1 reads SGHVS; CDR2 reads FQNEAQ. CDR3 residues: CASSLGNNYGYTF. In DNA, the CDR3 is TGTGCCAGCAGCTTAGGGAATAACTATGGCTACACCTTC.

The chain links TRBV20-1 to TRBJ2-3, with D unresolved. CDR1 and CDR2 from the germline V gene are DFQATT and SNEGSKA (reference sequence). The CDR3 loop spans 16 amino acids. Between the trimmed V and J ends, which lost 0 bases and 0 bases, there was a span of 13 bases. The CDR3 loop reads CSARDWKTTSTDTQYF. The DNA for the CDR3 is TGCAGTGCTAGAGATTGGAAGACAACTAGCACAGATACGCAGTATTTT.

This clone was picked up many times. V and J are TRBV2 and TRBJ2-7, with 13 bases lining up with TRBD2. The CDR3 extends over 17 amino acids. V gave up 0 bases and J gave up 2 bases; unmatched junction bases: 4. Per the germline V gene, CDR1 is SNHLY and CDR2 is FYNNEI. The chain's CDR3 is CASSEAEGLAGTYEQYF. CDR3 nucleotides: TGTGCCAGCAGTGAAGCGGAGGGACTAGCGGGAACCTACGAGCAGTACTTC. Full variable domain (rest looked up from reference TRBV2 and TRBJ2-7): EPEVTQTPSHQVTQMGQEVILRCVPISNHLYFYWYRQILGQKVEFLVSFYNNEISEKSEIFDDQFSVERPDGSNFTLKIRSTKLEDSAMYFCASSEAEGLAGTYEQYFGPGTRLTVT.

This clone is medium-sized (0.01 to 0.1%). The rearrangement uses TRBV10-3 and TRBJ2-2; a weak D match, TRBD1 (6 bases). V lost 3 bases and J 3 bases, leaving 14 bases between the germline ends. Germline CDR1 reads ENHRY; CDR2 reads SYGVKD. This CDR3 comprises 16 residues. CDR3 nucleotides: TGTGCCATCAGTGAAGTGCAGGGGCTATACACCGGGGAGCTGTTTTTT. Encoded protein: CAISEVQGLYTGELFF.

This clone has more than one count but fewer than ten. The chain is built from TRBV28 and TRBJ1-3, with 10 positions matching TRBD1. Germline CDR1 and CDR2: MDHEN and SYDVKM. This CDR3 has 16 amino acids. V was pared by 4 bases and J by 4 bases, with 7 bases of the junction left unmatched. The DNA of the CDR3 is TGTGCCAGCAGTTCCCAGACAGGGGGCGCCGGAAACACCATATATTTT. Protein sequence: CASSSQTGGAGNTIYF.

This clone has more than one count but fewer than ten. This rearrangement joins TRBV6-1 to TRBJ2-7; 11 bases are a match to TRBD1. Trimming at V came to 5 bases and at J to 0 bases, leaving 3 bases not matched to a gene. CDR1 and CDR2 (germline): MNHNS, SASEGT. The CDR3 is 15 residues long. For the CDR3, the DNA is TGTGCCAGCAGTCCCGGGACAGGGGGCTCCTACGAGCAGTACTTC. Residues: CASSPGTGGSYEQYF.